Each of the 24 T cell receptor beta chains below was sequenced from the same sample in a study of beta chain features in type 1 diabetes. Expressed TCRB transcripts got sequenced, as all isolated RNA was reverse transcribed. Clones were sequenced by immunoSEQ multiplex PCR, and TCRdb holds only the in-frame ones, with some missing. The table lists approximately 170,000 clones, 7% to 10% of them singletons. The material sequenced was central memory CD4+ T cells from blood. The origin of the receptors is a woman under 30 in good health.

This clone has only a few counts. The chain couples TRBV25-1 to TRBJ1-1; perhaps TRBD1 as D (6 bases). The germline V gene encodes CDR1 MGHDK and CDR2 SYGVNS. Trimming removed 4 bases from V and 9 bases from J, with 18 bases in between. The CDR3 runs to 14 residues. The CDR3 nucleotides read TGTGCCAGCAGTGCAAGCAGGGGCCGGGGCAAAGCTTTCTTT. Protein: CASSASRGRGKAFF. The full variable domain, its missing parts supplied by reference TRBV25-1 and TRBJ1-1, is EADIYQTPRYLVIGTGKKITLECSQTMGHDKMYWYQQDPGMELHLIHYSYGVNSTEKGDLSSESTVSRIRTEHFPLTLESARPSHTSQYLCASSASRGRGKAFFGQGTRLTVV.

The CDR3 is CATSRDRVQNSPLHF. DNA for the CDR3: TGTGCCACCAGCAGAGATAGAGTCCAAAATTCACCCCTCCACTTT. The chain joins TRBV15 to TRBJ1-6; D not resolved. This CDR3 is 15 amino acids long. Trimming removed 0 bases at V and 7 bases at J, with 10 bases between. CDR1 is LNHNV and CDR2 is YYDKDF in the germline V gene (reference sequence).

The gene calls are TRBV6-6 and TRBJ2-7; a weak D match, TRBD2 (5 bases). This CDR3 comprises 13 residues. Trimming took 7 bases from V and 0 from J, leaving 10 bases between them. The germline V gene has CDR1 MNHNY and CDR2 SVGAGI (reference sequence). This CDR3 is CASTERISYEQYF. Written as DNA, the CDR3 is TGTGCCAGCACCGAGCGGATCTCCTACGAGCAGTACTTC.

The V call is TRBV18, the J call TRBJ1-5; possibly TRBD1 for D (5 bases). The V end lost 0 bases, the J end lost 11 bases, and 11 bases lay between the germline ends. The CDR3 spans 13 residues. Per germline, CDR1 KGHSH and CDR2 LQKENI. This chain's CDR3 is CASSPPAGWSQHF. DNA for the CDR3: TGTGCCAGCTCACCACCGGCAGGGTGGTCCCAGCATTTT.

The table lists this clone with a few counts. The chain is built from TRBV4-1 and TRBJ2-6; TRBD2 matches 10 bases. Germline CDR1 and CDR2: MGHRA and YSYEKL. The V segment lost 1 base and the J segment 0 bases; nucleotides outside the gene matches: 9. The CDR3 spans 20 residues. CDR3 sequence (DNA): TGCGCCAGCAGCCAAGCGTTTCTAGCGGGGGTTCACTCTGGGGCCAACGTCCTGACTTTC. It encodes CASSQAFLAGVHSGANVLTF.

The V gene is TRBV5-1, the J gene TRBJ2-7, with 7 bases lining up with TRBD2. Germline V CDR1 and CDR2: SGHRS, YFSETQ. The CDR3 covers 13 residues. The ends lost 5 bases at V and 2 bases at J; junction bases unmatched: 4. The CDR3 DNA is TGCGCCAGCAGACTGGCGGGGGCCTACGAGCAGTACTTC. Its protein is CASRLAGAYEQYF.

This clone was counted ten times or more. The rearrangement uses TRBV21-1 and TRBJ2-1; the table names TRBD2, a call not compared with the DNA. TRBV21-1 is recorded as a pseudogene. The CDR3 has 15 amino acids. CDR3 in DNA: TGTGCCAGCAGCTTAGCGGGGTCCCCTTACAATGAGCAGTTCTTC. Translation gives CASSLAGSPYNEQFF.

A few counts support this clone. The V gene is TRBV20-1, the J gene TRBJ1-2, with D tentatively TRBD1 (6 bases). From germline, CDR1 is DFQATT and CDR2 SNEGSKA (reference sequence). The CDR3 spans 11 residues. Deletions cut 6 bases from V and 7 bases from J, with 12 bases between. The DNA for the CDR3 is TGCAGTGCGGGAGGGGGTCTTGGCTACACCTTC. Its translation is CSAGGGLGYTF.

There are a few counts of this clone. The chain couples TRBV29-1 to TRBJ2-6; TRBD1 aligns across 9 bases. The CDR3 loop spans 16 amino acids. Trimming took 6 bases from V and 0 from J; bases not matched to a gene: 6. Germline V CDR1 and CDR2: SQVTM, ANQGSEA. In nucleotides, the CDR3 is TGCAGCGTCTCCGGGACAGGGATCTCTGGGGCCAACGTCCTGACTTTC. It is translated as CSVSGTGISGANVLTF. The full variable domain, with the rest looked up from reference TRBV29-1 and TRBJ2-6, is SAVISQKPSRDICQRGTSLTIQCQVDSQVTMMFWYRQQPGQSLTLIATANQGSEATYESGFVIDKFPISRPNLTFSTLTVSNMSPEDSSIYLCSVSGTGISGANVLTFGAGSRLTVL.

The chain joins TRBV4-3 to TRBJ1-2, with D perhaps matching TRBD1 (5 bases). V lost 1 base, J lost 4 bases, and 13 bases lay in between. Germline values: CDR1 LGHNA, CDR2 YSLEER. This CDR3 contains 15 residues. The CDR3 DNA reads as TGCGCCAGCAGCCAAGGTTCGACAGAGGCCTATGGCTACACCTTC. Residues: CASSQGSTEAYGYTF.

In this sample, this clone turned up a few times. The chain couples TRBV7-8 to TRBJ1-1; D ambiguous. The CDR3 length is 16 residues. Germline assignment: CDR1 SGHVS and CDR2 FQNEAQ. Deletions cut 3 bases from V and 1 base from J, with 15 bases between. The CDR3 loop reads CASSFHPKRPNTEAFF. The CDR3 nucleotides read TGTGCCAGCAGCTTCCATCCAAAGAGGCCGAACACTGAAGCTTTCTTT.

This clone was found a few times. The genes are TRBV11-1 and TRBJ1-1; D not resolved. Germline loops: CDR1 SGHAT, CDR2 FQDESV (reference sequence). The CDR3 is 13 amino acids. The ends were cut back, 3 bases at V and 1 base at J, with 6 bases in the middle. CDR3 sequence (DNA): TGTGCCAGCAGCTTTGGAGGGAACACTGAAGCTTTCTTT. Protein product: CASSFGGNTEAFF.

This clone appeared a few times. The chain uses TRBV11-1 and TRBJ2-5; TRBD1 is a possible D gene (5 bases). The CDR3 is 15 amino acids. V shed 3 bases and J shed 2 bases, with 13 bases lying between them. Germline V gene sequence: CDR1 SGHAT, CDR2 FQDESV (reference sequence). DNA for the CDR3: TGTGCCAGCAGCTTCACAGGTGACAGACAAGAGACCCAGTACTTC. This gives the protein CASSFTGDRQETQYF.

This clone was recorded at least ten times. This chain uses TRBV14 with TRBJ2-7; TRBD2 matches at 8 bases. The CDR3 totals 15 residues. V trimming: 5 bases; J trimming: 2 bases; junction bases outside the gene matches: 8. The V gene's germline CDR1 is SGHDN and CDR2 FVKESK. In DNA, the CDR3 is TGTGCCAGCAGCGTATCGGCGGGAGGAACCTACGAGCAGTACTTC. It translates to CASSVSAGGTYEQYF.

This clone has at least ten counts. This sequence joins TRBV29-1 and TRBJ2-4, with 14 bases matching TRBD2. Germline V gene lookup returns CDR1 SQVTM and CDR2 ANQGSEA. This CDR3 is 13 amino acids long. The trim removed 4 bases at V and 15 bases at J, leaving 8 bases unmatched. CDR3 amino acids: CSVVTSGRAARYF. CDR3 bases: TGCAGCGTTGTGACTAGCGGGAGGGCGGCTCGGTACTTC.

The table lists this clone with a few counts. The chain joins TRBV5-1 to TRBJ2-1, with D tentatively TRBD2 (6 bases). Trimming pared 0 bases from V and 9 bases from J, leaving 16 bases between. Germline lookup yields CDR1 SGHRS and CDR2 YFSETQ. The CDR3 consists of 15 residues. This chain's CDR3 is CASSLGGGLRAEQFF. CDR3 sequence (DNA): TGCGCCAGCAGCTTGGGCGGAGGGCTTAGGGCTGAGCAGTTCTTC.

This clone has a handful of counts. The CDR3 DNA is TGTGCCAGCAGTTTTAGTGGGGCGAGACGAAATCAGCCCCAGCATTTT. It codes for CASSFSGARRNQPQHF. This chain links TRBV27 with TRBJ1-5, with a tentative D call TRBD1 (5 bases). Per germline, CDR1 MNHEY and CDR2 SMNVEV (reference sequence). Trimming left V 3 bases short and J 4 bases short, with 16 bases between. The length of the CDR3 is 16 residues.

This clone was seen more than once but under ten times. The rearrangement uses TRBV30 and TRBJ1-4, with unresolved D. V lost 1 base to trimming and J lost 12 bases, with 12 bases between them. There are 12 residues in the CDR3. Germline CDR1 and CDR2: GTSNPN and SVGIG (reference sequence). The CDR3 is CAWSGPGFELFF. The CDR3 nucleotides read TGTGCCTGGAGTGGCCCCGGTTTTGAACTGTTTTTT.

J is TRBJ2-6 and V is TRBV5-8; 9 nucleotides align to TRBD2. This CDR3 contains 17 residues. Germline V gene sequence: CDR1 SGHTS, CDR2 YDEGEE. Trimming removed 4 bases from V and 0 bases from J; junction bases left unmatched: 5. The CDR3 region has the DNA TGTGCCAGCAGCCCGAGCGGGGGGACCTCTGGGGCCAACGTCCTGACTTTC. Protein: CASSPSGGTSGANVLTF.

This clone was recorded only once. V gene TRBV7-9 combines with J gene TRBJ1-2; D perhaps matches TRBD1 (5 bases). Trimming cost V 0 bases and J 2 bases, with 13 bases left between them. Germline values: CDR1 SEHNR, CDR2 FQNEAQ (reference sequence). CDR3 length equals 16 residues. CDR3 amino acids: CASSLALRTPNYGYTF. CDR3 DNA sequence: TGTGCCAGCAGCTTAGCATTACGGACACCCAACTATGGCTACACCTTC.

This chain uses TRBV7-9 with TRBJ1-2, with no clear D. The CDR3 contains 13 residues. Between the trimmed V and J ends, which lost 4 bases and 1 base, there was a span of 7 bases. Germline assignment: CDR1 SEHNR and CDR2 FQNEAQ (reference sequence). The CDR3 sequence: CASSYEGNYGYTF. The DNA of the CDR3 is TGTGCCAGCAGCTACGAGGGTAACTATGGCTACACCTTC.

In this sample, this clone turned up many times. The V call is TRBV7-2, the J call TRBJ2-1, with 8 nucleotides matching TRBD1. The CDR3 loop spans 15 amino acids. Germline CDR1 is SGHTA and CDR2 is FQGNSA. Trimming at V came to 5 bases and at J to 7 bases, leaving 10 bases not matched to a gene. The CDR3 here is CASSPIRTGNNEQFF. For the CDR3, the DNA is TGTGCCAGCAGCCCTATAAGGACAGGGAATAATGAGCAGTTCTTC.

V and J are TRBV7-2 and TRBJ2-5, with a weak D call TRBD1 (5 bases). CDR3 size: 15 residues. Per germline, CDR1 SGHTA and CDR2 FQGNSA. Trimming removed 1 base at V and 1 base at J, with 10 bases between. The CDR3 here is CASSLDRNFQETQYF. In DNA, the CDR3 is TGTGCCAGCAGCTTAGACAGGAATTTCCAAGAGACCCAGTACTTC.

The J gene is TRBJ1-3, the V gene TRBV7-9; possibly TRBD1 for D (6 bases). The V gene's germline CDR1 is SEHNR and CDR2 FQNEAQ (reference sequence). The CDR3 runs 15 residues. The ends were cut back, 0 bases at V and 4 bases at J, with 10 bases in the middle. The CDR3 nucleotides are TGTGCCAGCAGCTTAGCCGGACAGAGGGGAAACACCATATATTTT. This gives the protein CASSLAGQRGNTIYF.